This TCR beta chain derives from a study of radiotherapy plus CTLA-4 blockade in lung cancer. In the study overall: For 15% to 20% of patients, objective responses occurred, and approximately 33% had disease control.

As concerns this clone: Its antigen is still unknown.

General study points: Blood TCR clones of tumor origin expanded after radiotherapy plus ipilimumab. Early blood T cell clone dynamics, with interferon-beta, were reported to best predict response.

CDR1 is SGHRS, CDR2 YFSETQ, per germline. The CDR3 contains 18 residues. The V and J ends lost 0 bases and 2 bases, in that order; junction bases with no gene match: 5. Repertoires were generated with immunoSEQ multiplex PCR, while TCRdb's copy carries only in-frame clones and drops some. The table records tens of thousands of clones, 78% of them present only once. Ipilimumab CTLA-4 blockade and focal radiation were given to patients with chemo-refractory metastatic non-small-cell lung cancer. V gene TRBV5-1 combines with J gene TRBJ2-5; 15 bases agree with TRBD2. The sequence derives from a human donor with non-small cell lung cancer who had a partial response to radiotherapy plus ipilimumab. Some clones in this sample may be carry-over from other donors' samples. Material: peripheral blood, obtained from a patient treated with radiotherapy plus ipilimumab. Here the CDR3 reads CASSLAIGTSGGQETQYF. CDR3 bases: TGCGCCAGCAGCTTGGCGATAGGGACTAGCGGGGGGCAAGAGACCCAGTACTTC.